These T cell receptor beta chains were read from a single sample in a study of T cell repertoires in cytomegalovirus infection. TCRdb redid the calling of the reads with MiXCR, one entry per CDR3 protein. This table has hundreds of thousands of distinct CDR3 sequences, roughly 33% appearing once. Which antigens these TCRs recognize remains unknown. Sequencing used cultured PBMCs, obtained from culture after CMV antigen stimulation. The receptors here all came from a human donor in good health (CMV status not recorded). Some clones in this sample may be carry-over from other donors' samples. The CDR3 runs from the conserved cysteine through the conserved F or W. Each record gives: D gene, V gene, J gene, clone size, CDR3 DNA, CDR3 protein. A D gene is named only where the DNA matches it firmly. Where a row states a size, it is once, few, many or the class of an expanded clone; other rows omit it.

D gene: NA
V gene: TRBV10-3
J gene: TRBJ1-2
clone size: few
CDR3 DNA: TGTGCCATCAGCCCAAAACAGGGCTATGGCTACACCTTC
CDR3 protein: CAISPKQGYGYTF

D gene: TRBD1
V gene: TRBV12-3/TRBV12-4
J gene: TRBJ1-2
clone size: NA
CDR3 DNA: TGTGCCAGCAGTTCAGGGGGACCTCACTATGGCTACACCTTC
CDR3 protein: CASSSGGPHYGYTF

D gene: NA
V gene: TRBV6-6
J gene: TRBJ2-1
clone size: few
CDR3 DNA: TGTGCCAGCAGTGCAGGAGGGAATGAGCAGTTCTTC
CDR3 protein: CASSAGGNEQFF

D gene: NA
V gene: TRBV7-6
J gene: TRBJ1-3
clone size: NA
CDR3 DNA: TGTGCCAGCAGCAAGACAGGCAACTCTGGAAACACCATATATTTT
CDR3 protein: CASSKTGNSGNTIYF

D gene: TRBD1
V gene: TRBV7-9
J gene: TRBJ1-1
clone size: NA
CDR3 DNA: TGTGCCAGCAGCCGTTCGAGGACAGGGGGCTCTGAAGCTTTCTTT
CDR3 protein: CASSRSRTGGSEAFF

D gene: NA
V gene: TRBV19
J gene: TRBJ2-3
clone size: NA
CDR3 DNA: TGTGCCAGTCGGGACGCCCGGTCTCCTACGCAGTATTTT
CDR3 protein: CASRDARSPTQYF

D gene: NA
V gene: TRBV7-9
J gene: TRBJ2-1
clone size: few
CDR3 DNA: TGTGCCAGCAGCTTGGACCTAAACGATGAGCAGTTCTTC
CDR3 protein: CASSLDLNDEQFF

D gene: NA
V gene: TRBV7-2
J gene: TRBJ2-3
clone size: many
CDR3 DNA: TGTGCCAGCAGATCAAGAGGACGCTCGGATACGCAGTATTTT
CDR3 protein: CASRSRGRSDTQYF

D gene: TRBD1
V gene: TRBV7-2
J gene: TRBJ2-7
clone size: many
CDR3 DNA: TGTGCCAGCAGCTTGAGTAAGGGGGCCGGGGACGAGCAGTACTTC
CDR3 protein: CASSLSKGAGDEQYF

D gene: NA
V gene: TRBV14
J gene: TRBJ1-6
clone size: NA
CDR3 DNA: TGTGCCAGCAGCCGCCGGGGGATCGCAAATTCACCCCTCCACTTT
CDR3 protein: CASSRRGIANSPLHF

D gene: TRBD2
V gene: TRBV5-4
J gene: TRBJ2-6
clone size: NA
CDR3 DNA: TGTGCCAGCAGCTTGGGAATCGTTGTAGCGGGTAACGGGGCCAACGTCCTGACTTTC
CDR3 protein: CASSLGIVVAGNGANVLTF

D gene: TRBD2
V gene: TRBV2
J gene: TRBJ2-5
clone size: NA
CDR3 DNA: TGTGCCAGCAGTGTAAGACTAGCGGGGGGAGAGACCCAGTACTTC
CDR3 protein: CASSVRLAGGETQYF

D gene: NA
V gene: TRBV18
J gene: TRBJ2-2
clone size: NA
CDR3 DNA: TGTGCCAGCTCACCCCTCCCGGCCGAGACCGGGGAGCTGTTTTTT
CDR3 protein: CASSPLPAETGELFF

D gene: NA
V gene: TRBV5-4
J gene: TRBJ2-3
clone size: few
CDR3 DNA: TGTGCCAGCAGCCTCCCCCGGTCGGGCACAGATACGCAGTATTTT
CDR3 protein: CASSLPRSGTDTQYF